This TCR beta chain was documented in a study of blood T cell repertoires in COVID-19. The assay was immunoSEQ multiplex PCR, and TCRdb's table has in-frame clones only and misses some. The table lists 300,000 or so clones, over 80% of them singletons, with about 4% in the top ten. CDR1 is SGHRS and CDR2 is YFSETQ in the germline V gene. Trimming took 5 bases from V and 7 from J, leaving 14 bases between them. The CDR3 spans 13 residues. The source is a woman in her forties with acute or convalescent COVID-19. The chain uses TRBV5-1 and TRBJ2-3; D is ambiguous. The specimen sequenced was peripheral blood. CDR3 sequence: CASSVTPTNTQYF. DNA of the CDR3: TGCGCCAGCAGTGTGACTCCCACGAATACGCAGTATTTT.